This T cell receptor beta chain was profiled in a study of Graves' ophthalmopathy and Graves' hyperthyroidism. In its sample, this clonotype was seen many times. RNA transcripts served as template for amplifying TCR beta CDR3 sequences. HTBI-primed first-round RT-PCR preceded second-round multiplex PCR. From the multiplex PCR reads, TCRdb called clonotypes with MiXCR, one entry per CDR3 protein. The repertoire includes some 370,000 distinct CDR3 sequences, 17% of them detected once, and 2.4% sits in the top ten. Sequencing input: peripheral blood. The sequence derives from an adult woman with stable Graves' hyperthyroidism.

CDR3 DNA sequence: TGTGCCAGCAGTTACGCCGGGCCTCAGGGAAACATTCAGTACTTC. Protein: CASSYAGPQGNIQYF. This chain connects TRBV6-5 to TRBJ2-4; D might be TRBD1 (5 bases). CDR3 length equals 15 residues. The germline CDR1 and CDR2 sequences are MNHEY and SVGAGI. The germline V and J ends were trimmed by 2 bases and 6 bases, with 14 bases remaining between them.